These T cell receptor beta chains were read from a single sample in a study of CD8+ T cells in alopecia areata. Method: immunoSEQ multiplex PCR; TCRdb's copy keeps in-frame clones and lacks some. The table lists about 150,000 clones, around 55% of them singletons. This sample comprised CD8+ T cells sorted from blood, obtained at week 0. Source of these receptors: a human donor with alopecia areata. Both conserved end residues are trimmed from each CDR3. D genes are given only for firm matches.

>-|TRBJ1-1|TRBV5-1
ASSLAGTPDTEAF
>-|TRBJ1-1|TRBV6-5
ASHRSGSTEAF
>-|TRBJ2-3|TRBV7-8
ASSSGQSTDTQY
>-|TRBJ2-7|TRBV29-1
SVDLDGAGYEQY
>-|TRBJ2-2|TRBV5-1
ASSFSARSNTGELF
>TRBD1|TRBJ1-2|TRBV7-2
ASSPSGTGVYGYT
>-|TRBJ2-2|TRBV27
ASTPPWGGELF
>-|TRBJ1-1|TRBV4-1
ASSQVEGSRTEAF
>-|TRBJ2-7|TRBV9
ASSVGGSSVEQY
>-|TRBJ2-6|TRBV5-6
ASSFNPGANVLT
>-|TRBJ2-7|TRBV7-2
ASSPSLGGSDYEQY
>TRBD2|TRBJ2-1|TRBV27
ASSLSGSSSYNEQF
>-|TRBJ2-7|TRBV11-2
ASSLGNSEQY
>TRBD1|TRBJ2-3|TRBV5-6
ASSYRDRERDTQY
>TRBD2|TRBJ2-4|TRBV12-5
ASGLGLANIQY
>-|TRBJ2-7|TRBV29-1
SVEVGSDEQY
>-|TRBJ1-2|TRBV11-2
ASSPSNYGYT
>-|TRBJ1-4|TRBV4-3
ASSQVMFTTNEKLF
>TRBD2|TRBJ2-2|TRBV30
AWTGGVWTGELF
>-|TRBJ1-1|TRBV15
ATSRDRQQNTEAF
>TRBD1|TRBJ1-5|TRBV6-1
ASSEARTGEGQPQH
>TRBD1|TRBJ2-7|TRBV13
ASRRGQGSYEQY
>-|TRBJ1-2|TRBV4-3
ASSQDSVGLDGYT
>-|TRBJ1-1|TRBV7-8
ASSSSPSGTEAF
>TRBD2|TRBJ2-7|TRBV4-2
ASSQDLAGLYEQY
>-|TRBJ2-3|TRBV29-1
SVGVWLAQEHTQY
>-|TRBJ1-4|TRBV30
AWSMGTNEKLF
>TRBD1|TRBJ2-1|TRBV30
AGTVDSYNEQF
>-|TRBJ1-1|TRBV19
ASRDGLDGGNTEAF
>-|TRBJ2-2|TRBV6-5
ASTREDYTGELF
>-|TRBJ2-1|TRBV13
ASSLVRDEQF
>-|TRBJ1-1|TRBV27
ASRHNTEAF
>-|TRBJ2-5|TRBV5-1
ASSLNQETQY
>-|TRBJ1-6|TRBV9
ASSPGAAGGSPLH
>-|TRBJ1-2|TRBV2
ASITGQGNYGYT
>-|TRBJ2-1|TRBV5-6
ASTLRRVNEQF
>-|TRBJ2-1|TRBV7-2
ASSLVEVANEQF
>TRBD2|TRBJ2-7|TRBV13
ASSPKLAGVPYEQY
>-|TRBJ2-3|TRBV13
ASSPRGAGTDTQY
>-|TRBJ1-2|TRBV2
ASSEEDYGYT
>-|TRBJ1-5|TRBV10-1
ASSEGGGHFGNQPQH
>-|TRBJ2-1|TRBV5-4
ATAGFSYNEQF
>-|TRBJ2-1|TRBV7-2
ASSLVEGYYNEQF
>-|TRBJ1-1|TRBV11-2
ASSTRVLDTEAF
>-|TRBJ2-5|TRBV4-3
ASSQDRRGGETQY
>-|TRBJ1-4|TRBV25-1
ASSVQGGGEKLF
>-|TRBJ2-7|TRBV5-4
ASSLEGSYEQY
>TRBD1|TRBJ1-4|TRBV29-1
SVEGPLQGEGEKLF
>-|TRBJ2-3|TRBV9
ASSGRRTDTQY
>-|TRBJ2-7|TRBV25-1
ASSESGGGYEQY
>-|TRBJ2-3|TRBV7-8
ASSDGSSTDTQY
>TRBD1|TRBJ2-7|TRBV14
ASSYGQGASYEQY
>-|TRBJ2-1|TRBV4-3
ASSLSLVNEQF
>TRBD1|TRBJ1-5|TRBV25-1
ASIPSPGGQGRNQPQH
>-|TRBJ2-6|TRBV7-7
ASSLASSGANVLT
>-|TRBJ1-2|TRBV30
AWTPAGVRYYGYT